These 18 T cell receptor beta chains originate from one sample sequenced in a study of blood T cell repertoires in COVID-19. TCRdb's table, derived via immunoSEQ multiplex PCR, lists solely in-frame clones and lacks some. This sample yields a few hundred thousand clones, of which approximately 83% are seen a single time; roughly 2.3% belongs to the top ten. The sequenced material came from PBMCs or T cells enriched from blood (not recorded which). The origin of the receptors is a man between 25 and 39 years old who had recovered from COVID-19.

The CDR3 is CASSPGSVSTDTQYF. The CDR3 DNA is TGTGCCAGCTCACCAGGAAGCGTGAGCACAGATACGCAGTATTTT. The chain carries TRBV18 and TRBJ2-3; no definite D call. This CDR3 region has 15 residues. The V end lost 2 bases, the J end lost 0 bases, and 9 bases lay between the germline ends. The germline gives CDR1 KGHSH, CDR2 LQKENI.

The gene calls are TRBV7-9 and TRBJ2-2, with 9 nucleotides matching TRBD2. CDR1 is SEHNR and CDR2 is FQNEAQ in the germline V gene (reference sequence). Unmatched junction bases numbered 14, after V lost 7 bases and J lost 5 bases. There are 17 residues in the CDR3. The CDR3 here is CASTRQIQRGVTGELFF. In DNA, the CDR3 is TGTGCCAGCACCAGGCAGATCCAGCGGGGGGTTACCGGGGAGCTGTTTTTT.

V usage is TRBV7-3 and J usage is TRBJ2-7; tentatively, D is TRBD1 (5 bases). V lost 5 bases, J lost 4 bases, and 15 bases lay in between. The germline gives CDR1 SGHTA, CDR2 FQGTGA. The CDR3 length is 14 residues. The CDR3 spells CASSRKSRVYEQYF. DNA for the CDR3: TGTGCCAGCAGCCGTAAGAGCAGGGTTTACGAGCAGTACTTC.

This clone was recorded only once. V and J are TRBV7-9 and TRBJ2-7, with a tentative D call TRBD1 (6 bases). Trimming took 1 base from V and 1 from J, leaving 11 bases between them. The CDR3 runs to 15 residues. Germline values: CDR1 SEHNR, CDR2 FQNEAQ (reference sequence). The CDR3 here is CASSLDRVRSYEQYF. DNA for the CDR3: TGTGCCAGCAGCTTAGACAGGGTCCGGTCCTACGAGCAGTACTTC.

The CDR3 sequence is CAWTPSETQYF. The DNA of the CDR3 is TGTGCCTGGACCCCCTCAGAGACCCAGTACTTC. The V call is TRBV30, the J call TRBJ2-5; D gene ambiguous. Germline V lookup: CDR1 GTSNPN, CDR2 SVGIG (reference sequence). CDR3 length: 11 residues. V lost 4 bases and J lost 4, with 7 bases in between. Combining the CDR3 with reference TRBV30 and TRBJ2-5 gives the whole variable domain SQTIHQWPATLVQPVGSPLSLECTVEGTSNPNLYWYRQAAGRGLQLLFYSVGIGQISSEVPQNLSASRPQDRQFILSSKKLLLSDSGFYLCAWTPSETQYFGPGTRLLVL.

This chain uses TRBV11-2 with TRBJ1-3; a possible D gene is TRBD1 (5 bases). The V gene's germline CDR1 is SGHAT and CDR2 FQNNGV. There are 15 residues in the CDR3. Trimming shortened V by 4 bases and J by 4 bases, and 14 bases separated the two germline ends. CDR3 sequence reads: CASSSTTDRGNTIYF. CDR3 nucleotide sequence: TGTGCCAGCAGCTCTACGACAGATCGAGGAAACACCATATATTTT.

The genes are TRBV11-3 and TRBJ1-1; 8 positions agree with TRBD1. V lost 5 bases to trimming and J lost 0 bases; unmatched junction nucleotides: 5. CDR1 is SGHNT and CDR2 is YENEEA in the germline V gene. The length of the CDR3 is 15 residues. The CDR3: CASSPRTGMNTEAFF. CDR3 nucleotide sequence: TGTGCCAGCAGCCCGCGGACAGGGATGAACACTGAAGCTTTCTTT. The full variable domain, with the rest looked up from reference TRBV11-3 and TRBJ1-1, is EAGVVQSPRYKIIEKKQPVAFWCNPISGHNTLYWYLQNLGQGPELLIRYENEEAVDDSQLPKDRFSAERLKGVDSTLKIQPAELGDSAVYLCASSPRTGMNTEAFFGQGTRLTVV.

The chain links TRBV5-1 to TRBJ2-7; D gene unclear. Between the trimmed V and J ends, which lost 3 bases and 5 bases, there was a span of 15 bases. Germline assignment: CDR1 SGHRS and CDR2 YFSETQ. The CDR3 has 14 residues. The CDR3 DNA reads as TGCGCCAGCAGCTGGAACTCACCTCGGGACGAGCAGTACTTC. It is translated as CASSWNSPRDEQYF.

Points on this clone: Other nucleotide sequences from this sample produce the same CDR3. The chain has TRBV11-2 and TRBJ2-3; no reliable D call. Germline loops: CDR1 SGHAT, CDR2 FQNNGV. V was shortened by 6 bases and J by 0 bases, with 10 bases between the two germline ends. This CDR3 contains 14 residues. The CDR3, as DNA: TGTGCCAGCAGTGCTACCGCTAGCACAGATACGCAGTATTTT. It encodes CASSATASTDTQYF.

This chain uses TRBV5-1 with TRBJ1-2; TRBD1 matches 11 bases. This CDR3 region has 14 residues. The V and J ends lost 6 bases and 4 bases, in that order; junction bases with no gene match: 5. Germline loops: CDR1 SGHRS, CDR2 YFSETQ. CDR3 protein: CASTGQGASYGYTF. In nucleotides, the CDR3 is TGCGCCAGCACCGGACAGGGGGCAAGCTATGGCTACACCTTC.

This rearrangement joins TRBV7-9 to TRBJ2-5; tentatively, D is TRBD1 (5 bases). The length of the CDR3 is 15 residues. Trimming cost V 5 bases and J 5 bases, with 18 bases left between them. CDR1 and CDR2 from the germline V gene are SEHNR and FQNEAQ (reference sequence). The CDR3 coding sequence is TGTGCCAGCAGCCCCCTAGGGGATGGTGGCGAGACCCAGTACTTC. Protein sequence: CASSPLGDGGETQYF.

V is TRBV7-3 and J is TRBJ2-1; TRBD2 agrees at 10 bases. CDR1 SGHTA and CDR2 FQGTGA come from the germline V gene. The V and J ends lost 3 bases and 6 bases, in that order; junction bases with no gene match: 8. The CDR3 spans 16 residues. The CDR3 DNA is TGTGCCAGCAGCTTCCGTGCTAGCGGGGGCCGCAATGAGCAGTTCTTC. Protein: CASSFRASGGRNEQFF.

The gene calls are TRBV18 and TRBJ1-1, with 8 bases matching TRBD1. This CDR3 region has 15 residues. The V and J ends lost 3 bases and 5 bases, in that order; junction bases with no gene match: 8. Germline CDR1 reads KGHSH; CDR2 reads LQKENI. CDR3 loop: CASSPRTGNPTEAFF. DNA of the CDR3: TGTGCCAGCTCACCCAGGACAGGGAATCCAACTGAAGCTTTCTTT.

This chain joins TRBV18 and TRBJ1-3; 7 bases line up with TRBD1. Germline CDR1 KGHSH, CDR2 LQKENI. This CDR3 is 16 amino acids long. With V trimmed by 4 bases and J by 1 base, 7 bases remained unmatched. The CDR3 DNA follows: TGTGCCAGCTCACGGGACAGCTCCTCTTCTGGAAACACCATATATTTT. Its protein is CASSRDSSSSGNTIYF.

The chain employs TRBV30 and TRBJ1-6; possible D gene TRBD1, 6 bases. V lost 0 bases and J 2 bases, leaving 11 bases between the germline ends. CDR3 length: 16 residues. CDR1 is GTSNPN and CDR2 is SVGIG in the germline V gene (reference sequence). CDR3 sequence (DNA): TGTGCCTGGAGTGTAAAGCAGGGGACCTATAATTCACCCCTCCACTTT. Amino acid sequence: CAWSVKQGTYNSPLHF. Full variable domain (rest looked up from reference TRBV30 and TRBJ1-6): SQTIHQWPATLVQPVGSPLSLECTVEGTSNPNLYWYRQAAGRGLQLLFYSVGIGQISSEVPQNLSASRPQDRQFILSSKKLLLSDSGFYLCAWSVKQGTYNSPLHFGNGTRLTVT.

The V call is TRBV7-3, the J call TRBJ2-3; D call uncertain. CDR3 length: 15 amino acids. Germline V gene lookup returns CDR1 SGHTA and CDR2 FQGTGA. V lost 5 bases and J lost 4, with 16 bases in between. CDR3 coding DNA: TGTGCCAGCAGCGCAATTGGGCTGCGCGCAGATACGCAGTATTTT. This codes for CASSAIGLRADTQYF.

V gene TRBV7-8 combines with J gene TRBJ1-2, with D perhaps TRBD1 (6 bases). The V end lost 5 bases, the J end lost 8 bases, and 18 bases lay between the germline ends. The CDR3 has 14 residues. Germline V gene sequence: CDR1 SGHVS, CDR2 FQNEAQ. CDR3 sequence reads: CASSPRWGGEGYTF. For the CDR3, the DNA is TGTGCCAGCAGCCCAAGGTGGGGGGGCGAGGGCTACACCTTC.

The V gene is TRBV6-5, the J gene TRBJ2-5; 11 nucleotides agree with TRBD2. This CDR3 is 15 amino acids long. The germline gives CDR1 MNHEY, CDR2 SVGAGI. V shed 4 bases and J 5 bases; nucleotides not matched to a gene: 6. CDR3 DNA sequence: TGTGCCAGCAGTTGGTCGACTAGCGGGGCGGAGACCCAGTACTTC. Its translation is CASSWSTSGAETQYF.